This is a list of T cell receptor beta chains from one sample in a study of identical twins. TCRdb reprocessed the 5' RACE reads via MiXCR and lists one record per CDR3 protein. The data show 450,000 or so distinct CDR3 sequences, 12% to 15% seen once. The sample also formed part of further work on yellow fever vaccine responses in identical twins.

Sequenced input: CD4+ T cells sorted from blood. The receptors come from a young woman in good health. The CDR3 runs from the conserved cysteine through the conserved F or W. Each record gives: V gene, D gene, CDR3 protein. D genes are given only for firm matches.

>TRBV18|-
CASSPEVRAGELFF
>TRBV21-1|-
CASSLGLFKYEQFF
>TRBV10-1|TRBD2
CASSRGLAGGEQYF
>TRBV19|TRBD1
CASRDTGEDTQYF
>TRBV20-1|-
CSARSRVLSYEQYF
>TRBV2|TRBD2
CASRAPSGSFNNEQFF
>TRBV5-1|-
CASSVGPLKDTEAFF
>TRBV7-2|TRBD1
CASSLGRGPYEQYF
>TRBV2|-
CASSEATSYNEQFF
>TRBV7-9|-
CASSFLVNTEAFF
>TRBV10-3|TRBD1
CAIKRQGLADTQYF
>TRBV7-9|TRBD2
CASSRGDYQDYNEQFF
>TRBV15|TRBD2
CATSRTSGITGELFF
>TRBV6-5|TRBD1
CASSYRGLGAGELFF
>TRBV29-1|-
CSVEEFDSTEAFF
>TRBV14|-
CASSHGRTETQYF
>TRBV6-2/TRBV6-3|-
CASSILRAPRDIQYF
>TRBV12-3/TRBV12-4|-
CASSAAGLTYEQYF
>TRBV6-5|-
CASSYSEGLTSYEQYF
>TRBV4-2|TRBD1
CASSQDWFRTGDNEQFF
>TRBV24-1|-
CATSDSGTYEQYF
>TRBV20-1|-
CSARDARSSYEQYF
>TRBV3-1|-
CASSQDDTFGEQYF
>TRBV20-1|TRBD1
CSAAGGGYRGSYEQYF
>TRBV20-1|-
CSARSGHNEKLFF
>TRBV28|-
CASSFRGADEQYF
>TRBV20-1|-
CSAPGEINSPLHF
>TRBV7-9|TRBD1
CASSPRGVNTEAFF
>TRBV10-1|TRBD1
CASSDTGTALYEQYF
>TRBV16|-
CASKNARGDTGELFF
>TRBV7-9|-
CASSPWSGRTYEQYF
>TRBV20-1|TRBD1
CSARSDRVDQYF
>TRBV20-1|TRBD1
CSAREGTGGKTQYF
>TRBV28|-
CASKQLSEAFF
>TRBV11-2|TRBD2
CASSRRLAGEITDTQYF